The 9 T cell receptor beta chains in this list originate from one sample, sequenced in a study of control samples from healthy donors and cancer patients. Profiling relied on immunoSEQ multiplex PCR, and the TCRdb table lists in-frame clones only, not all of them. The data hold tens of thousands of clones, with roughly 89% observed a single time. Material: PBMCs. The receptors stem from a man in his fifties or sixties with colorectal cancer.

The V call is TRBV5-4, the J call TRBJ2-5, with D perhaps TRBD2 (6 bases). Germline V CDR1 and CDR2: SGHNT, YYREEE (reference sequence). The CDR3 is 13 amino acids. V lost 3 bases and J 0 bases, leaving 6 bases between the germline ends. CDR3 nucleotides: TGTGCCAGCAGCTGGGAGGACCAAGAGACCCAGTACTTC. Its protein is CASSWEDQETQYF. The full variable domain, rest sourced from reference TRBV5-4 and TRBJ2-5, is ETGVTQSPTHLIKTRGQQVTLRCSSQSGHNTVSWYQQALGQGPQFIFQYYREEENGRGNFPPRFSGLQFPNYSSELNVNALELDDSALYLCASSWEDQETQYFGPGTRLLVL.

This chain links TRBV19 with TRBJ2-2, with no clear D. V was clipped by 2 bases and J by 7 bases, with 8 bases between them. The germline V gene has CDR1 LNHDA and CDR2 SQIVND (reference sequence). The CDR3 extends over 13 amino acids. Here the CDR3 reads CASSIRPNGELFF. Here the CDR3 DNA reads TGTGCCAGTAGTATACGTCCCAACGGGGAGCTGTTTTTT.

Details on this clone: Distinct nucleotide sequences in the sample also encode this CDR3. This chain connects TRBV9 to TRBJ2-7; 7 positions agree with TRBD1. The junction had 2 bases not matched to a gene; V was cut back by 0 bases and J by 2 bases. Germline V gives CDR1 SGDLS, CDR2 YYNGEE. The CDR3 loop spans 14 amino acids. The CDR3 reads CASSVGQGAYEQYF. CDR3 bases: TGTGCCAGCAGCGTAGGGCAGGGGGCCTACGAGCAGTACTTC.

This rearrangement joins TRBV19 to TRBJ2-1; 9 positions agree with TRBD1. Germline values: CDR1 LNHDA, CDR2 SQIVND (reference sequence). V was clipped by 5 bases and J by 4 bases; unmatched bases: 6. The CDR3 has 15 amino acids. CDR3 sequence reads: CASSPSGTGYNEQFF. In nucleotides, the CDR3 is TGTGCCAGTAGTCCTTCCGGGACAGGGTACAATGAGCAGTTCTTC.

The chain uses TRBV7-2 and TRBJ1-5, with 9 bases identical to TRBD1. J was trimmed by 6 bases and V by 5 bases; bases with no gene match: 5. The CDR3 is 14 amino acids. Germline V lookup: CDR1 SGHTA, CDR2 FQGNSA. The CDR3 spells CASSPRQGGQPQHF. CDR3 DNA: TGTGCCAGCAGCCCACGACAGGGGGGTCAGCCCCAGCATTTT.

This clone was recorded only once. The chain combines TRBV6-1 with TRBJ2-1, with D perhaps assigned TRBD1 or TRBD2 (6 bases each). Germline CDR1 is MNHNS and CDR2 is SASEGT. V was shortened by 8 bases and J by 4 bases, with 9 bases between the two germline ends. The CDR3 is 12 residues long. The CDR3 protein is CASGGLYNEQFF. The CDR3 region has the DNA TGTGCCAGCGGGGGGCTATACAATGAGCAGTTCTTC.

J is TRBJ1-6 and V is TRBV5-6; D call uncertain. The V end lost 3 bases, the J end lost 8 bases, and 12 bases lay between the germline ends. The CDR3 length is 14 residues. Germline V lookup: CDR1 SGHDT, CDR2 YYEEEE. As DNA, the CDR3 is TGTGCCAGCAGCTCAGAGAGGGAAGATTCACCCCTCCACTTT. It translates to CASSSEREDSPLHF. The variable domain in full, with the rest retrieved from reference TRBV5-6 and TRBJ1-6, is DAGVTQSPTHLIKTRGQQVTLRCSPKSGHDTVSWYQQALGQGPQFIFQYYEEEERQRGNFPDRFSGHQFPNYSSELNVNALLLGDSALYLCASSSEREDSPLHFGNGTRLTVT.

CDR3 bases: TGCGCCAGCAGTGTCGGCAGGGACTATGGCTACACCTTC. This gives the protein CASSVGRDYGYTF. This sequence joins TRBV10-2 and TRBJ1-2, with a tentative D call TRBD1 (5 bases). V lost 4 bases and J lost 3, with 9 bases in between. This CDR3 has 13 residues. CDR1 is WSHSY, CDR2 SAAADI, per germline.

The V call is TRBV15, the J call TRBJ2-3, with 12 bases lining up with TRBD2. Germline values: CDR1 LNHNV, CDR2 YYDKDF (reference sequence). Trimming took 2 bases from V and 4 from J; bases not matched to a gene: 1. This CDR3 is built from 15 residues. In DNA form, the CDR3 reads TGTGCCACCAGCAGAAGGACTAGCGGGGCAGATACGCAGTATTTT. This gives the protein CATSRRTSGADTQYF.